One T cell receptor beta chain is described in this entry. The entry originates in a study of blood T cell repertoires in COVID-19. Sequencing was performed with immunoSEQ multiplex PCR; in TCRdb, only in-frame clones are kept and a portion is missing. This table holds some 270,000 clones, around 81% found once. The V segment lost 3 bases and the J segment 0 bases; nucleotides outside the gene matches: 4. The CDR3 runs to 15 residues. The V gene's germline CDR1 is GTSNPN and CDR2 SVGIG (reference sequence). The clonotype originates from a man aged 50 to 60 who had recovered from COVID-19. The V and J genes are TRBV30 and TRBJ1-3, with 8 bases lining up with TRBD1. What was sequenced was PBMCs or T cells enriched from blood (not recorded which). CDR3: CAWRRTGSSGNTIYF. In nucleotides, the CDR3 is TGTGCCTGGAGACGGACAGGGAGCTCTGGAAACACCATATATTTT.